The T cell receptor beta chain described here comes from a study of T cell responses to AZD1222 COVID-19 vaccine. Method: immunoSEQ multiplex PCR; TCRdb's copy keeps in-frame clones and lacks some. This table has approximately 110,000 clones, 80% to 90% appearing once. The V gene's germline CDR1 is LGHNT and CDR2 FRNRAP. The CDR3 sequence is 17 residues long. The V and J ends lost 0 bases and 4 bases respectively, with 18 bases between them. This sequence originates from an adult in good health. V is TRBV12-5 and J is TRBJ1-2, with D maybe TRBD1 (6 bases). The sample consisted of peripheral blood, taken on day 0 of AZD1222 vaccination. In DNA form, the CDR3 reads TGTGCTAGTGGTTTGGTAGAAGTGCAGGGAGGGGGCTATGGCTACACCTTC. This encodes CASGLVEVQGGGYGYTF.